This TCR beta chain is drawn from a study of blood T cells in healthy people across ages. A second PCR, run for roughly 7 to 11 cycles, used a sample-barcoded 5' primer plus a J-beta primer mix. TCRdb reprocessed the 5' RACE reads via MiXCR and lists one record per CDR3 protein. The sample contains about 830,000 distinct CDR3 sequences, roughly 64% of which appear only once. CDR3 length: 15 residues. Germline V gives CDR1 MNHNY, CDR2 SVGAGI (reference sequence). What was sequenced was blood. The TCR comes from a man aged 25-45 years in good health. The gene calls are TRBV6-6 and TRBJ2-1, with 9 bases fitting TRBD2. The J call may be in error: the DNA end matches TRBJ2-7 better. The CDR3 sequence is CASRTPGLAYHEQYF. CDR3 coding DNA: TGTGCCAGCAGGACCCCGGGACTAGCATACCACGAGCAGTACTTC.